This entry is about one T cell receptor (beta chain). Its antigen is undetermined. The data originate from a study of T cells in Graves' hyperthyroidism and ophthalmopathy. On the study more broadly: The initial diagnosis was the point when peripheral blood was collected, ahead of any treatment. Regarding the study as a whole: Most clonotypes that expanded in the thyroid above 0.001 also showed up in blood.

RNA transcripts were the template for amplifying TCR beta CDR3 regions. First-round RT-PCR targeting the TCR CDR3 was performed with the HTBI primer set. Using its own MiXCR run on the multiplex PCR reads, TCRdb lists one record per CDR3 protein. The table lists fewer than 450,000 distinct CDR3 sequences, approximately 18% of them singletons, with approximately 33% in the top ten. Every diagnosis used clinical symptoms, serum thyroxine and TRAb, thyroid ultrasound and orbital computed tomography. Fresh 10 ml peripheral blood yielded PBMCs. The trim removed 7 bases at V and 7 bases at J, leaving 17 bases unmatched. CDR1 and CDR2 (germline): DFQATT, SNEGSKA (reference sequence). The CDR3 loop spans 16 amino acids.

The J gene is TRBJ2-1, the V gene TRBV20-1; 9 bases line up with TRBD2. The sequenced sample was blood. This clonotype originated in a woman in her twenties or thirties with Graves' hyperthyroidism that later progressed to Graves' ophthalmopathy. This CDR3 reads CSVAGLAGSFRNEQFF. CDR3 sequence (DNA): TGCAGTGTCGCCGGTCTAGCGGGATCTTTTCGTAATGAGCAGTTCTTC.